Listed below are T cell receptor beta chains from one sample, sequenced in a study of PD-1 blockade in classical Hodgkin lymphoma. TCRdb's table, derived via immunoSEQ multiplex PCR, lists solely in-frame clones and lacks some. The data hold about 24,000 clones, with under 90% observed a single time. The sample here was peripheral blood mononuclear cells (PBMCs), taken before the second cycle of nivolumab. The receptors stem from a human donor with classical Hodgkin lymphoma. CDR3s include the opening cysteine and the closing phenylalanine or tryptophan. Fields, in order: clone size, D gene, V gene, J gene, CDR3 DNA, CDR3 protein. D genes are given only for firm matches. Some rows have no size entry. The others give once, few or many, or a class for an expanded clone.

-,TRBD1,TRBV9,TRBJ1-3,TGTGCCAGCAGCCCTGGGACAGTCTCTGGAAACACCATATATTTT,CASSPGTVSGNTIYF
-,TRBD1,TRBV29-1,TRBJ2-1,TGCAGCGTCGGGGGACAGGAAGTTGGCGAGCAGTTCTTC,CSVGGQEVGEQFF
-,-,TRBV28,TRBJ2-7,TGTGCCAGCAGGTCCCAGGGGGGCCCTCCCTACGAGCAGTACTTC,CASRSQGGPPYEQYF
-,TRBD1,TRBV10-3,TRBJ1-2,TGTGCCATCAGCTCCGGGACAGGGGGCGGAGAAGGCTACACCTTC,CAISSGTGGGEGYTF
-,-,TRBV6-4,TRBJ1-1,TGTGCCAGCAGTGACGGGACTGAAGCTTTCTTT,CASSDGTEAFF
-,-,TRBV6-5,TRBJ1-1,TGTGCCAGCAGAACAGGGAAGACTGAAGCTTTCTTT,CASRTGKTEAFF
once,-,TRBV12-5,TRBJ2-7,TGTGCTAGCAAGGGTATCCACGAGCAGTACTTC,CASKGIHEQYF
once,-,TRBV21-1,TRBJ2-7,TGTGCCAGCAGCAATTGGCGGGGCGAGTCCGGACGGTGGCAGTACTTC,CASSNWRGESGRWQYF
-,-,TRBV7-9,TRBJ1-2,TGTGCCAGCTACGGGGGGCGGAATGGCTACACCTTC,CASYGGRNGYTF
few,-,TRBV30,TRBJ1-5,TGTGCCTGGAGTCAATTAACAGGGACGGGGCAGCCCCAGCATTTT,CAWSQLTGTGQPQHF
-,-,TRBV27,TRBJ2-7,TGTGCCAGCAGTACGGCCCGGGGCAGGAACCCTATTTACGAGCAGTACTTC,CASSTARGRNPIYEQYF
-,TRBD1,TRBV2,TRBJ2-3,TGTGCCAGTTCCGAACGGGACAGGGGGATAGATACGCAGTATTTT,CASSERDRGIDTQYF
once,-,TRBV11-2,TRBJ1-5,TGTGCCAGCAGCTTAAGTGGGGGAAGCAATCAGCCCCAGCATTTT,CASSLSGGSNQPQHF
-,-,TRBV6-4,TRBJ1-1,TGTGCCAGCAGTGACTCGGACAACACTGAAGCTTTCTTT,CASSDSDNTEAFF
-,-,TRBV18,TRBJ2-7,TGTGCCAGCTCACCAAGGGACGGCTACGAGCAGTACTTC,CASSPRDGYEQYF
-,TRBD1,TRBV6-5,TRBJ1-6,TGTGCCAGCAGACAGGGGTCTTCACCCCTCCACTTT,CASRQGSSPLHF
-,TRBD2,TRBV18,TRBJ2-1,TGTGCCAGCTCACCACGGAGCACTAGCGGGGTACACAATGAGCAGTTCTTC,CASSPRSTSGVHNEQFF
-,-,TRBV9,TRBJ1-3,TGTGCCAGCAGCGTACAGGGGAACTCTGGAAACACCATATATTTT,CASSVQGNSGNTIYF
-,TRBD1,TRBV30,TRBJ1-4,TGTGCCTGGAGCCACCGGGACAGGGGGTTTTATGAAAAACTGTTTTTT,CAWSHRDRGFYEKLFF
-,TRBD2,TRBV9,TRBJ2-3,TGTGCCAGCAGCGTGGACTCTAGCGGGGGGAGAGATACGCAGTATTTT,CASSVDSSGGRDTQYF
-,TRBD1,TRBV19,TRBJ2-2,TGTGCCAGTAGTACCGGGATGGACAGGGCGGACACCGGGGAGCTGTTTTTT,CASSTGMDRADTGELFF
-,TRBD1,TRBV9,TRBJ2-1,TGTGCCAGCAGCGTAGGGGGACAGGGGGCGGATGAGCAGTTCTTC,CASSVGGQGADEQFF
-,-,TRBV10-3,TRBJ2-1,TGTGCCATCAGTGCTGGCAATGAGCAGTTCTTC,CAISAGNEQFF
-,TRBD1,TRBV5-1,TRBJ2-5,TGCGCCAGCAGCTGGGGGGACAGGGGTGAGACCCAGTACTTC,CASSWGDRGETQYF
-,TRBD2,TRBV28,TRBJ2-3,TGTGCCAGCAGTCCTCAGACTAGCGGGACGACAGATACGCAGTATTTT,CASSPQTSGTTDTQYF
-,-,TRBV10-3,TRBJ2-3,TGTGCCATCATCTGCCTTCATACGCAGTATTTT,CAIICLHTQYF
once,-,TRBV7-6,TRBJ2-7,TGTGCCAGCAGCTTACGGTTCGAGGGCGAGCAGTACTTC,CASSLRFEGEQYF
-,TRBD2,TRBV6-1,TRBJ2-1,TGTGCCAGCAGTGAAGGCGGGCTAGCGGGAGATCGTGGCTCCTACAATGAGCAGTTCTTC,CASSEGGLAGDRGSYNEQFF
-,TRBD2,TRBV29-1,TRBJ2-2,TGCAGCGTGAAACTAGCGGGAGGGAACACCGGGGAGCTGTTTTTT,CSVKLAGGNTGELFF
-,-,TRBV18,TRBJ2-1,TGTGCCAGCTCACCACCGTCCAGGGCCAATGAGCAGTTCTTC,CASSPPSRANEQFF
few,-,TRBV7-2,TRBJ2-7,TGTGCCAGCAGCCCCCGGTCGGGGCCCGGGTACGAGCAGTACTTC,CASSPRSGPGYEQYF
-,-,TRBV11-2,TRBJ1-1,TGTGCCAGCAGCTTCGGTGGACAGAACACTGAAGCTTTCTTT,CASSFGGQNTEAFF
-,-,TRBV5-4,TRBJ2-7,TGTGCCAGCAGCTTGCCGGGACACCCCGAGCAGTACTTC,CASSLPGHPEQYF
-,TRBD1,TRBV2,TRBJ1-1,TGTGCCAGCAACTACAGGGGAAACACTGAAGCTTTCTTT,CASNYRGNTEAFF
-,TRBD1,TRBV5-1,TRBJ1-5,TGCGCCAGCAGCCCGACAGGGTTAGCTCAGCCCCAGCATTTT,CASSPTGLAQPQHF
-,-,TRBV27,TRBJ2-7,TGTGCCAGCAGTTTAGGTCAGGGTTGGCGCCACGAGCAGTACTTC,CASSLGQGWRHEQYF
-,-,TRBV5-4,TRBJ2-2,TGTGCCAGCAGCTGGGGCCCCGGGCGGGGCACGAACACCGGGGAGCTGTTTTTT,CASSWGPGRGTNTGELFF
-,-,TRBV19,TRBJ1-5,TGTGCCAGTAGTATGGGAAGGATGGGAGGCGGCAATCAGCCCCAGCATTTT,CASSMGRMGGGNQPQHF
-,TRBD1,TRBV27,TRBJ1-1,TGTGCCAGCAGTCCACGGACAGGGGAAACTGAAGCTTTCTTT,CASSPRTGETEAFF
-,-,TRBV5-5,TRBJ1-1,TGTGCCAGCAGCTTGGACCTGAACACTGAAGCTTTCTTT,CASSLDLNTEAFF
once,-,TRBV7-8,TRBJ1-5,TGTGCCAGCAGCTTAAGCGACTCCATAAATCAGCCCCAGCATTTT,CASSLSDSINQPQHF
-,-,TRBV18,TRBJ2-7,TGTGCCAGCTCATCATTCCCGGGAAGTGAGGAGCAGTACTTC,CASSSFPGSEEQYF
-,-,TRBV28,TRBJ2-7,TGTGCCAGCAGTTACGGAGAAGCTTACTACGAGCAGTACTTC,CASSYGEAYYEQYF